Listed here is a single T cell receptor beta chain. What it binds is unknown. This sample was taken from a study of cytomegalovirus exposure and HLA in healthy donors. Study details: Falling in the Caucasian-associated ancestry cluster were 80% to 90% of some 400 genotyped donors.

Germline V lookup: CDR1 SGHNT, CDR2 YENEEA. V gave up 8 bases and J gave up 5 bases, with 18 bases separating them. The CDR3 contains 14 residues. The PCR had 60 Vbeta and 13 Jbeta primers. The data were produced by immunoSEQ multiplex PCR, yet TCRdb's version contains in-frame clones alone and is incomplete. The repertoire consists of roughly 130,000 clones, with around 76% occurring once and the leading ten covering 1.8%. Findings of the study overall: CMV serostatus stood as the only immune exposure information on hand. Rare TCR sequences dominated, though some public TCRs recurred in many donors.

The material sequenced was PBMCs. This clonotype originated in a woman aged 45-60 years in good health and CMV-seronegative. The chain has TRBV11-3 and TRBJ2-5; tentatively, D is TRBD2 (5 bases). The CDR3 region is CASLSASGTETQYF. The CDR3 nucleotides read TGTGCCAGCCTCTCGGCAAGCGGTACGGAGACCCAGTACTTC.